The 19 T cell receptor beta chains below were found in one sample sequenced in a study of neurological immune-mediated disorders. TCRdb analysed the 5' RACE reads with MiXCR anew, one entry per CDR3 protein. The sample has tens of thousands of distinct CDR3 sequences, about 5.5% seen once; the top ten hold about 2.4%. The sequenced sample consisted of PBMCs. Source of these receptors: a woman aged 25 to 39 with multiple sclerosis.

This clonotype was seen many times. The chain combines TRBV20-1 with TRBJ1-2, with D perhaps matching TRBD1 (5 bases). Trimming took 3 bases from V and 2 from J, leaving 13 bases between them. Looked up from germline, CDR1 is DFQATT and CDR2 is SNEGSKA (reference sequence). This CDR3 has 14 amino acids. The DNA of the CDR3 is TGCAGTGCTAGCCCAGGGATCCTCAACTATGGCTACACCTTC. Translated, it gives CSASPGILNYGYTF.

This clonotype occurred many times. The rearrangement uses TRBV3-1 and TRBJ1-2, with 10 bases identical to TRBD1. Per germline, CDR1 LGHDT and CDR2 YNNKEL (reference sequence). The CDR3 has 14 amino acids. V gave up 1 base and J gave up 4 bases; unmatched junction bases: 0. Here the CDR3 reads CASSQGTGGYGYTF. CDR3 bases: TGTGCCAGCAGCCAAGGGACAGGGGGCTATGGCTACACCTTC.

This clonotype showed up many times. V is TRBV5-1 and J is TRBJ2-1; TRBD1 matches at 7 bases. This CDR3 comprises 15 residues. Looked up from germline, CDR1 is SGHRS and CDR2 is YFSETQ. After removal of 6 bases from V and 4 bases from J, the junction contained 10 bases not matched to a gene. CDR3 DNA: TGCGCCAGCAAATTGAACCGGGGACAGTACAATGAGCAGTTCTTC. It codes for CASKLNRGQYNEQFF.

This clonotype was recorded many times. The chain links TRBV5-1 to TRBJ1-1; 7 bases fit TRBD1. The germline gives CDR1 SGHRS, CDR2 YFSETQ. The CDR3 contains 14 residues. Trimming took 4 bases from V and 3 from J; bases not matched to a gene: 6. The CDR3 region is CASSQGTGDTEAFF. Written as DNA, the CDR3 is TGCGCCAGCAGCCAAGGTACAGGGGACACTGAAGCTTTCTTT. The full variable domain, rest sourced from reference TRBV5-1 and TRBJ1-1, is KAGVTQTPRYLIKTRGQQVTLSCSPISGHRSVSWYQQTPGQGLQFLFEYFSETQRNKGNFPGRFSGRQFSNSRSEMNVSTLELGDSALYLCASSQGTGDTEAFFGQGTRLTVV.

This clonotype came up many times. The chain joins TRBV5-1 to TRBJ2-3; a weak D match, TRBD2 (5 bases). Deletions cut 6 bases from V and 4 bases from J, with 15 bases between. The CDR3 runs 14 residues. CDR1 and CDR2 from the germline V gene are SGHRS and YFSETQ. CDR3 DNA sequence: TGCGCCAGCACCCAATCCGGGGTAGCAGATACGCAGTATTTT. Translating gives CASTQSGVADTQYF.

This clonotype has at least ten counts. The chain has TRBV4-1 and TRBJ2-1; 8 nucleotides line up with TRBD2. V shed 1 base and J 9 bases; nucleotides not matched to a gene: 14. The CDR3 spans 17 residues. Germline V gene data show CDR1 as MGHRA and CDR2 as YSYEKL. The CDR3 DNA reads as TGCGCCAGCAGCCAAGTCAAGTTGAGCGGGGGCGTGAGTGAGCAGTTCTTC. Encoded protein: CASSQVKLSGGVSEQFF.

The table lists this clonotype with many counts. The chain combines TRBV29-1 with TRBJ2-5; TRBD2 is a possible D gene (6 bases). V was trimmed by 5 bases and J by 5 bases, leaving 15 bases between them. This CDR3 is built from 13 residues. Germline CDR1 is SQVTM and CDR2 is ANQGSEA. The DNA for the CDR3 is TGCAGCGTTCGGGACTGGTCTTGGGAGACCCAGTACTTC. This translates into CSVRDWSWETQYF.

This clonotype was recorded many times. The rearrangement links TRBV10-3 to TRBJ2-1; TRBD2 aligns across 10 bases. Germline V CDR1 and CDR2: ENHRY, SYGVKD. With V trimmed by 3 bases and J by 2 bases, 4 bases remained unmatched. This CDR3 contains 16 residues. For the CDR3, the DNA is TGTGCCATCAGTGACCGGACTAGCGGAACCTACAATGAGCAGTTCTTC. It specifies CAISDRTSGTYNEQFF.

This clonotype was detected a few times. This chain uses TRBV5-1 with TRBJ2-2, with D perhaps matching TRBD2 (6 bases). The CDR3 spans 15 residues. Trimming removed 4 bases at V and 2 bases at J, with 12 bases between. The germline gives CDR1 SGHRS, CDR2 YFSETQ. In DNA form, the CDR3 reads TGCGCCAGCAGCCCGGAGGGCAGTAACACCGGGGAGCTGTTTTTT. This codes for CASSPEGSNTGELFF. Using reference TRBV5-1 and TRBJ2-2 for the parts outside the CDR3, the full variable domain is KAGVTQTPRYLIKTRGQQVTLSCSPISGHRSVSWYQQTPGQGLQFLFEYFSETQRNKGNFPGRFSGRQFSNSRSEMNVSTLELGDSALYLCASSPEGSNTGELFFGEGSRLTVL.

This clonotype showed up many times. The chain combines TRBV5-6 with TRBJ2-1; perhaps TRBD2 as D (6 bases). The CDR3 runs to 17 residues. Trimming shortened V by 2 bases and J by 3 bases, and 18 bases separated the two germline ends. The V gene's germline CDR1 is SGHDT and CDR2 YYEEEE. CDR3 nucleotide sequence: TGTGCCAGCAGCTTCTCGTTTGGGGGAGGAGACTACAATGAGCAGTTCTTC. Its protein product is CASSFSFGGGDYNEQFF.

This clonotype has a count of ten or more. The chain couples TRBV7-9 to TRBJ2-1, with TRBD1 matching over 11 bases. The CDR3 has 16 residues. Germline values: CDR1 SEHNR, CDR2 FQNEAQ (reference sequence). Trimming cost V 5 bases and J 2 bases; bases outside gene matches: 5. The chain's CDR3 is CASSPGQGDTYNEQFF. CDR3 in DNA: TGTGCCAGCAGCCCGGGACAGGGGGACACCTACAATGAGCAGTTCTTC.

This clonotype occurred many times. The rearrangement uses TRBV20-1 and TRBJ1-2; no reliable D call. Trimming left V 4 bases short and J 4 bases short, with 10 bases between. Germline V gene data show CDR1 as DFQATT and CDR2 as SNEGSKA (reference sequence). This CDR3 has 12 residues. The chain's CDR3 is CSATSGIYGYTF. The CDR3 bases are TGCAGTGCTACTAGCGGGATCTATGGCTACACCTTC.

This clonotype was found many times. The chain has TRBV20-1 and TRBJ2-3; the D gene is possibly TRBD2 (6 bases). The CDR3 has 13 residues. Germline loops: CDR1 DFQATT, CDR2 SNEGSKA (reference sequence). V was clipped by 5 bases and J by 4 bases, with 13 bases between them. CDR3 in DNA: TGCAGTGCTTATTCGGCGGGGTCAGATACGCAGTATTTT. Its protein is CSAYSAGSDTQYF.

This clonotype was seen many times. The CDR3 DNA follows: TGTGCCAGCAGCGTAGGGGGGACGACCTGGGAGACCCAGTACTTC. Translated, it gives CASSVGGTTWETQYF. V gene TRBV28 combines with J gene TRBJ2-5; D tentatively reads TRBD1 or TRBD2 (6 bases each). Germline CDR1 and CDR2: MDHEN and SYDVKM. The CDR3 covers 15 residues. The V gene lost 6 bases and the J gene lost 5 bases, with 19 bases spanning the gap.

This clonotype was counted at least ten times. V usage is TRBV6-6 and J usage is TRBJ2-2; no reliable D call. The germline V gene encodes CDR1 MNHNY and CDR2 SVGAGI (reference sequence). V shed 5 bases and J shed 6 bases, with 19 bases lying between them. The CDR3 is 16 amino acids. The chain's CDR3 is CASSQRGPYLSGELFF. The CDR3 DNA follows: TGTGCCAGCAGTCAACGCGGACCCTACTTGTCCGGGGAGCTGTTTTTT.

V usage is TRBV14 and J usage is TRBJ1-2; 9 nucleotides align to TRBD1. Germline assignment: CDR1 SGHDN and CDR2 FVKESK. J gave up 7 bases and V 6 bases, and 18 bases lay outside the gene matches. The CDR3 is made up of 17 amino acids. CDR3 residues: CASSYPTGGLGVGGYTF. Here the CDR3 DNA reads TGTGCCAGCAGTTACCCGACAGGGGGTCTTGGAGTTGGTGGCTACACCTTC.

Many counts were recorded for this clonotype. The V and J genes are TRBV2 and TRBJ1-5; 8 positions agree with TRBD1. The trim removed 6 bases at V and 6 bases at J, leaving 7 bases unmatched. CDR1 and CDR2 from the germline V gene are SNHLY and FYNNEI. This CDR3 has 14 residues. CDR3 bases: TGTGCCAGCAGGTCCCAGGGGGCGGCTCAGCCCCAGCATTTT. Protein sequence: CASRSQGAAQPQHF.

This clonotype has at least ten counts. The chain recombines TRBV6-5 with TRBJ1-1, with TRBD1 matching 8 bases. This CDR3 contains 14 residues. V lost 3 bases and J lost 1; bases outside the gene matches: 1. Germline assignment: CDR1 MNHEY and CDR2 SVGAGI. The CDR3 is CASSYGQGNTEAFF. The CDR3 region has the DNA TGTGCCAGCAGTTATGGACAGGGGAACACTGAAGCTTTCTTT.

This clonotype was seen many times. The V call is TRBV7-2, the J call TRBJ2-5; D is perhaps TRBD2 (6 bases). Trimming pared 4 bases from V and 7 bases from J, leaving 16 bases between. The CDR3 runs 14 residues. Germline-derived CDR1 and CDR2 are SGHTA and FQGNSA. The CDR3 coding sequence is TGTGCCAGCAGCTCCGGGGGATCCGCAAGGACCCAGTACTTC. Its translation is CASSSGGSARTQYF.